This T cell receptor beta chain appears in the sequencing data of a study of radiation and T cells in renal cell carcinoma. Study-wide context: Nephrectomy followed 15 Gy stereotactic body radiation by 4 weeks.

Stated time point: blood 2 weeks post-SBRT. Sample treatment: 15 Gy SBRT to primary tumor, nephrectomy 4 weeks later. This renal cell carcinoma was of the clear cell type. The CDR3 length is 17 residues. V dropped 7 bases and J dropped 8; count of bases not matched to a gene: 17. Germline CDR1 and CDR2: LNHDA and SQIVND (reference sequence). About this clone: Antigen unknown.

Regarding the study as a whole: Without pretreatment biopsies, baseline tumor clonotype presence was undetermined.

Only in-frame clones appear in the TCRdb table, and some are missing; sequencing was by immunoSEQ multiplex PCR. The sample holds some 130,000 clones; 85% to 90% are singletons and the top ten take 5% to 6%. This sequence originates from a woman in her sixties or seventies with renal cell carcinoma. The genes are TRBV19 and TRBJ1-1; TRBD1 matches at 12 bases. Here the sequenced sample was blood, taken from a patient whose treatment included radiotherapy and nephrectomy. In DNA form, the CDR3 reads TGTGCCAGTATCCGGGACAGGGGGCAACAACCGGTCTCGGAAGCTTTCTTT. It encodes CASIRDRGQQPVSEAFF.